These 25 T cell receptor beta chains were sequenced from one sample in a study of T cells in Graves' hyperthyroidism and ophthalmopathy. Researchers took RNA transcripts and amplified the TCR beta CDR3 regions from them. Using the HTBI primer set, a first-round RT-PCR was run on the TCR CDR3. One entry per CDR3 protein results from TCRdb running MiXCR on the multiplex PCR reads. The sample lists hundreds of thousands of distinct CDR3 sequences; about 15% were seen once. The sample was blood. These receptors were collected from a woman between 35 and 50 years old with Graves' ophthalmopathy.

This clonotype has at least ten counts. The genes are TRBV20-1 and TRBJ2-5, with TRBD2 identical over 7 bases. With V trimmed by 0 bases and J by 2 bases, 6 bases remained unmatched. Germline CDR1 and CDR2: DFQATT and SNEGSKA (reference sequence). The CDR3 sequence is 15 residues long. CDR3 coding DNA: TGCAGTGCTAGAGATGGGGGGACTACTCAAGAGACCCAGTACTTC. It encodes CSARDGGTTQETQYF.

This clonotype was recorded many times. This chain uses TRBV3-1 with TRBJ1-2, with 7 bases identical to TRBD1. CDR1 LGHDT and CDR2 YNNKEL come from the germline V gene (reference sequence). The V gene end was trimmed by 1 base and the J gene end by 8 bases; junction bases not matched to a gene: 7. CDR3 size: 14 residues. CDR3 sequence (DNA): TGTGCCAGCAGCCAAGCGACAGGGACCTGGGGCTACACCTTC. It encodes CASSQATGTWGYTF.

The chain combines TRBV11-1 with TRBJ1-2, with unresolved D. This CDR3 has 16 amino acids. Trimming pared 1 base from V and 2 bases from J, leaving 14 bases between. Germline CDR1 is SGHAT and CDR2 is FQDESV (reference sequence). CDR3 in DNA: TGTGCCAGCAGCTTAGGCCCTACTCCAAGAAACTATGGCTACACCTTC. This gives the protein CASSLGPTPRNYGYTF.

This clonotype was detected many times. CDR3 protein: CASSRTGPGANVLTF. The CDR3 bases are TGTGCCAGCAGTCGTACAGGGCCTGGGGCCAACGTCCTGACTTTC. V gene TRBV6-5 combines with J gene TRBJ2-6; weak D call: TRBD1 (6 bases). Germline CDR1 reads MNHEY; CDR2 reads SVGAGI. The CDR3 is 15 amino acids. V lost 5 bases and J lost 2, with 10 bases in between.

The rearrangement links TRBV25-1 to TRBJ2-7; 12 bases map to TRBD2. The germline CDR1 and CDR2 sequences are MGHDK and SYGVNS. V shed 5 bases and J 4 bases; nucleotides not matched to a gene: 6. This CDR3 spans 15 amino acids. CDR3 loop: CASSTRTSGKYEQYF. DNA for the CDR3: TGTGCCAGCAGTACCCGGACTAGCGGGAAGTACGAGCAGTACTTC.

This clonotype has a handful of counts. The junction differs from germline at one of its ends, possibly a read error. The chain uses TRBV2 and TRBJ2-7; D not certain. CDR1 and CDR2 (germline): SNHLY, FYNNEI. There are 14 residues in the CDR3. The CDR3 DNA follows: TGTGCCAGCACTGAATTTCCGGCGGCAAACGAGCAGTACTTC. Protein sequence: CASTEFPAANEQYF.

This clonotype showed up many times. The V and J genes are TRBV6-2 or TRBV6-3 and TRBJ2-7; 12 positions match TRBD2. Germline V gene data show CDR1 as MNHEY and CDR2 as SVGEGT. Trimming removed 7 bases from V and 0 bases from J; junction bases left unmatched: 10. This CDR3 spans 17 amino acids. CDR3 bases: TGTGCCAGCAACACAGGGGGACTAGCGGGCAACTCCTACGAGCAGTACTTC. The encoded protein is CASNTGGLAGNSYEQYF.

This clonotype was seen many times. The chain carries TRBV7-8 and TRBJ2-7, with 10 nucleotides matching TRBD2. Germline V lookup: CDR1 SGHVS, CDR2 FQNEAQ. With 5 bases clipped from V and 4 bases from J, the junction kept 11 bases outside the gene matches. CDR3 length equals 16 residues. The CDR3 loop reads CASSPSGLAAFYEQYF. The CDR3 bases are TGTGCCAGCAGCCCGAGCGGACTAGCGGCATTTTACGAGCAGTACTTC.

This clonotype was counted ten times or more. The chain carries TRBV6-5 and TRBJ1-1, with a tentative D call TRBD1 (5 bases). Looked up from germline, CDR1 is MNHEY and CDR2 is SVGAGI. Trimming pared 2 bases from V and 2 bases from J, leaving 12 bases between. The CDR3 spans 15 residues. CDR3 nucleotides: TGTGCCAGCAGTTACACGGGACGGAGAAACACTGAAGCTTTCTTT. It yields the protein CASSYTGRRNTEAFF.

This clonotype came up many times. This chain uses TRBV27 with TRBJ2-7; D gene ambiguous. Germline CDR1 reads MNHEY; CDR2 reads SMNVEV (reference sequence). V was cut by 4 bases and J by 6 bases, with 4 bases left in between. CDR3 length equals 10 residues. CDR3 in DNA: TGTGCCAGCAGTTCGTGCGAGCAGTACTTC. Amino acids: CASSSCEQYF.

The J gene is TRBJ2-5, the V gene TRBV6-2 or TRBV6-3, with D possibly TRBD2 on 6 matching bases. The CDR3 totals 16 residues. Trimming left V 5 bases short and J 1 base short, with 17 bases between. Germline V gives CDR1 MNHEY, CDR2 SVGEGT. CDR3 DNA sequence: TGTGCCAGCAGTCCCTGGGGACTCCTACTCCAAGAGACCCAGTACTTC. It specifies CASSPWGLLLQETQYF.

Ten or more counts support this clonotype. The gene calls are TRBV30 and TRBJ1-1; possible D gene TRBD1, 5 bases. Germline V gene data show CDR1 as GTSNPN and CDR2 as SVGIG (reference sequence). V lost 1 base and J lost 3, with 6 bases in between. There are 12 residues in the CDR3. The chain's CDR3 is CAWSAGYTEAFF. CDR3 bases: TGTGCCTGGAGTGCAGGGTACACTGAAGCTTTCTTT.

The V gene is TRBV6-2 or TRBV6-3, the J gene TRBJ2-7; D is unclear. The CDR3 covers 11 residues. V was cut by 7 bases and J by 3 bases, with 7 bases left in between. Germline V gene sequence: CDR1 MNHEY, CDR2 SVGEGT. The CDR3 is CASTTLYEQYF. In DNA form, the CDR3 reads TGTGCCAGCACCACCCTCTACGAGCAGTACTTC.

This clonotype was recorded many times. This chain connects TRBV7-9 to TRBJ2-7, with no clear D. The V gene's germline CDR1 is SEHNR and CDR2 FQNEAQ (reference sequence). This CDR3 is 12 amino acids long. The V end was cut by 1 base, the J end by 6 bases, with 7 bases between. The CDR3 here is CASSLDGSEQYF. The CDR3 DNA is TGTGCCAGCAGCTTAGACGGGTCCGAGCAGTACTTC.

This clonotype was counted at least ten times. The final CDR3 position lacks the conserved phenylalanine or tryptophan, pointing to a likely read error. The chain employs TRBV27 and TRBJ1-1; D call uncertain. CDR3 size: 15 residues. Germline CDR1 MNHEY, CDR2 SMNVEV (reference sequence). Trimming left V 6 bases short and J 0 bases short, with 14 bases between. The CDR3 loop reads CASRSFGEVNTEAFL. CDR3 nucleotide sequence: TGTGCCAGCAGGAGTTTTGGGGAAGTGAACACTGAAGCTTTCCTT.

Many counts were recorded for this clonotype. V gene TRBV28 combines with J gene TRBJ2-4, with 7 bases lining up with TRBD2. J lost 0 bases, V lost 7 bases, and 9 bases had no gene match. Germline V gene sequence: CDR1 MDHEN, CDR2 SYDVKM. There are 16 residues in the CDR3. CDR3 sequence: CASTRLAALAKNIQYF. The CDR3 DNA follows: TGTGCCAGCACCAGACTAGCAGCGCTAGCCAAAAACATTCAGTACTTC.

This clonotype was recorded a few times. V and J are TRBV20-1 and TRBJ2-7; TRBD2 matches 10 bases. J lost 4 bases, V lost 6 bases, and 9 bases had no gene match. The V gene's germline CDR1 is DFQATT and CDR2 SNEGSKA (reference sequence). This CDR3 contains 14 residues. The CDR3 sequence is CSAGLTSGSYEQYF. The CDR3 DNA is TGCAGTGCCGGGCTGACTAGCGGGTCTTACGAGCAGTACTTC.

This clonotype has at least ten counts. This chain joins TRBV2 and TRBJ2-5, with 9 nucleotides matching TRBD2. CDR1 SNHLY and CDR2 FYNNEI come from the germline V gene. The CDR3 has 15 amino acids. V shed 4 bases and J 5 bases; nucleotides not matched to a gene: 8. CDR3 bases: TGTGCCAGCAGTGCATGGACTAGCGTTGGGGAGACCCAGTACTTC. It is translated as CASSAWTSVGETQYF.

This clonotype occurred many times. This chain uses TRBV7-2 with TRBJ1-1; no firm D call. The germline V and J ends were trimmed by 2 bases and 4 bases, with 17 bases remaining between them. Germline V gene lookup returns CDR1 SGHTA and CDR2 FQGNSA. This CDR3 comprises 16 residues. As DNA, the CDR3 is TGTGCCAGCAGCTTACCGACCCGGGGAGGCGGCACTGAAGCTTTCTTT. Translating gives CASSLPTRGGGTEAFF.

In this sample, this clonotype turned up many times. The chain carries TRBV7-2 and TRBJ2-7; D possibly matches TRBD1 or TRBD2 (7 bases each). The CDR3 spans 17 residues. Germline CDR1 is SGHTA and CDR2 is FQGNSA. V lost 0 bases, J lost 4 bases, and 19 bases lay in between. In nucleotides, the CDR3 is TGTGCCAGCAGCTTAGCGGCGGGGGCAGGGGGTGATTACGAGCAGTACTTC. Translated: CASSLAAGAGGDYEQYF. Using reference TRBV7-2 and TRBJ2-7 for the parts outside the CDR3, the full variable domain is GAGVSQSPSNKVTEKGKDVELRCDPISGHTALYWYRQSLGQGLEFLIYFQGNSAPDKSGLPSDRFSAERTGGSVSTLTIQRTQQEDSAVYLCASSLAAGAGGDYEQYFGPGTRLTVT.

This clonotype has ten or more counts. The chain links TRBV27 to TRBJ2-5, with unresolved D. The V and J ends lost 0 bases and 0 bases respectively, with 8 bases between them. This CDR3 has 15 amino acids. In germline, CDR1 is MNHEY, CDR2 SMNVEV (reference sequence). In nucleotides, the CDR3 is TGTGCCAGCAGTTTATCTTTGGGCCACCAAGAGACCCAGTACTTC. This encodes CASSLSLGHQETQYF.

This clonotype came up many times. The CDR3 protein is CASSEDPGTPYEQYF. The CDR3 DNA reads as TGTGCCAGCAGTGAGGACCCCGGAACACCCTACGAGCAGTACTTC. The V call is TRBV6-1, the J call TRBJ2-7, with D unresolved. The CDR3 is 15 amino acids. V was cut by 3 bases and J by 2 bases, with 14 bases left in between. Germline CDR1 reads MNHNS; CDR2 reads SASEGT.

This clonotype was seen ten or more times. Here the CDR3 omits its conserved ending phenylalanine or tryptophan, so a read error is the likely source. The gene calls are TRBV20-1 and TRBJ1-1; D gene uncertain. The V and J ends lost 6 bases and 0 bases respectively, with 11 bases between them. The CDR3 length is 13 residues. CDR1 is DFQATT, CDR2 SNEGSKA, per germline (reference sequence). CDR3 DNA sequence: TGCAGTGCAAAGGCAGGAATGAACACTGAAGCTTTCTCT. Its protein is CSAKAGMNTEAFS.

This clonotype was seen repeatedly, ten times or more. The rearrangement joins TRBV20-1 to TRBJ2-5, with no clear D. V was cut by 1 base and J by 2 bases, with 8 bases left in between. Germline assignment: CDR1 DFQATT and CDR2 SNEGSKA (reference sequence). CDR3 length equals 13 residues. CDR3 DNA sequence: TGCAGTGCTAGAGGTGACGGACAAGAGACCCAGTACTTC. Amino acids: CSARGDGQETQYF.

V gene TRBV30 combines with J gene TRBJ2-5; TRBD2 matches 11 bases. The CDR3 is made up of 12 amino acids. Trimming took 6 bases from V and 4 from J; bases not matched to a gene: 1. Germline lookup yields CDR1 GTSNPN and CDR2 SVGIG (reference sequence). CDR3 region: CACGLAGETQYF. CDR3 nucleotide sequence: TGTGCCTGCGGACTAGCGGGAGAGACCCAGTACTTC.